This entry concerns a single T cell receptor beta chain. The antigen is undetermined. This CDR3 comprises 13 residues. From germline, CDR1 is MRHNA and CDR2 SNTAGT. After removal of 3 bases from V and 9 bases from J, the junction contained 5 bases not matched to a gene. This specimen belongs to a study of cytomegalovirus exposure and HLA in healthy donors. Study-level results: What was likely a sequencing artifact was a cluster of highly shared sequence variants. The number of N-insertions in an Asian-associated ancestry cluster was reportedly below the approximately 700-donor mean in a later analysis.

Sampled while nominally healthy, donors likely had unrecorded immune exposures. Use of 60 Vbeta and 13 Jbeta primers characterized the PCR. Produced via immunoSEQ multiplex PCR; TCRdb's table is partial and in-frame only. The table records hundreds of thousands of clones, approximately 90% of them present only once. The chain links TRBV6-4 to TRBJ2-5, with 9 nucleotides matching TRBD2. This sequence was found in a woman younger than 30 in good health and CMV-seronegative. Sequencing used PBMCs. In nucleotides, the CDR3 is TGTGCCAGCAGTGAGTCTAGCGGGACGGCCCAGTACTTC. Amino acid sequence: CASSESSGTAQYF.